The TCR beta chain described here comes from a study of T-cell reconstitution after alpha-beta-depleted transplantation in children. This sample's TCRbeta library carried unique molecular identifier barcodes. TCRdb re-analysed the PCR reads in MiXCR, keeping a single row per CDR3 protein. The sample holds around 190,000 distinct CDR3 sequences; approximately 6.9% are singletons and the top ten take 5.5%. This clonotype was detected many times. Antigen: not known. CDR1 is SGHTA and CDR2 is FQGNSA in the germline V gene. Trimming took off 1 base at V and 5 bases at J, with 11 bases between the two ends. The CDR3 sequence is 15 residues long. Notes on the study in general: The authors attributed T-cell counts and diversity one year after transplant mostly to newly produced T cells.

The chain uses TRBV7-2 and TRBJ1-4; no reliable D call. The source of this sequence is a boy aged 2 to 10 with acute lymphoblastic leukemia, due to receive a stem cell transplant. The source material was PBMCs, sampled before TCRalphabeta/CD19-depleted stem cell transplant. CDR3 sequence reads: CASSLGEGWNEKLFF. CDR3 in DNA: TGTGCCAGCAGCTTAGGGGAGGGTTGGAATGAAAAACTGTTTTTT.